These T cell receptor beta chains were read from a single sample in a study of early T cells in non-severe SARS-CoV-2 infection. TCRdb reprocessed the 5' RACE reads with MiXCR, giving one entry per CDR3 protein. The table lists tens of thousands of distinct CDR3 sequences, about 3.9% of them singletons. Sequenced input: whole blood. These receptors were obtained from an adult who was a healthcare worker with PCR-confirmed SARS-CoV-2 infection or an uninfected control (not recorded which). Both conserved end residues are part of each CDR3. A D gene is named only where the DNA matches it firmly. A row's size may be missing; if present it is once, few, many or a size class.

>many|TRBV10-2|TRBJ1-1|-
CATRDVNTEAFF
TGCGCCACCAGGGATGTCAACACTGAAGCTTTCTTT
>many|TRBV5-6|TRBJ2-1|-
CASSRPGPGALDEQFF
TGTGCCAGCAGCAGACCGGGACCAGGGGCCTTGGATGAGCAGTTCTTC
>few|TRBV11-2|TRBJ2-1|TRBD2
CASSLGASGSSYNEQFF
TGTGCCAGCAGCTTAGGGGCAAGCGGGAGCTCCTACAATGAGCAGTTCTTC
>-|TRBV18|TRBJ1-5|TRBD1
CASSPQGAGQPQHF
TGTGCCAGCTCACCACAGGGGGCAGGTCAGCCCCAGCATTTT
>many|TRBV19|TRBJ1-6|TRBD1
CASSMGQGRSPLHF
TGTGCCAGTAGTATGGGACAGGGGCGGTCACCCCTCCACTTT
>many|TRBV24-1|TRBJ1-1|-
CATSDLRDPRDTEAFF
TGTGCCACCAGTGACTTACGGGACCCCAGGGACACTGAAGCTTTCTTT
>many|TRBV28|TRBJ2-7|TRBD1
CASSLRGGDSAYEQYF
TGTGCCAGCAGTTTAAGGGGTGGGGACAGCGCCTACGAGCAGTACTTC
>many|TRBV20-1|TRBJ2-3|TRBD1
CSVDRTGVQDTQYF
TGCAGTGTTGATCGGACAGGGGTTCAGGATACGCAGTATTTT
>many|TRBV10-3|TRBJ2-1|TRBD1
CAISTSGTDNNEQFF
TGTGCCATCAGCACCTCCGGGACAGACAACAATGAGCAGTTCTTC
>many|TRBV12-3/TRBV12-4|TRBJ2-1|-
CASSLPTANEQFF
TGTGCCAGCAGTCTCCCGACGGCCAATGAGCAGTTCTTC
>-|TRBV20-1|TRBJ2-7|-
CSASFRGLPPYEQYF
TGCAGTGCTAGTTTTAGGGGCCTCCCTCCTTACGAGCAGTACTTC
>many|TRBV12-3/TRBV12-4|TRBJ2-3|-
CASSFQGLDTQYF
TGTGCCAGCAGTTTTCAGGGCTTAGATACGCAGTATTTT
>many|TRBV6-6|TRBJ1-1|-
CASSQRWNTEAFF
TGTGCCAGCAGTCAACGGTGGAACACTGAAGCTTTCTTT
>many|TRBV7-8|TRBJ1-1|-
CASSFSQGTSEAFF
TGTGCCAGCAGCTTTTCCCAGGGGACGTCAGAAGCTTTCTTT
>-|TRBV29-1|TRBJ2-5|TRBD2
CSAGRAGETQYF
TGCAGCGCCGGGAGGGCAGGAGAGACCCAGTACTTC
>many|TRBV6-6|TRBJ2-5|TRBD1
CASNIDRDQTQYF
TGTGCCAGCAACATAGACAGGGACCAGACCCAGTACTTC
>medium-sized|TRBV30|TRBJ1-1|-
CAWGETSNTEAFF
TGTGCCTGGGGGGAGACATCGAACACTGAAGCTTTCTTT
>-|TRBV20-1|TRBJ2-3|-
CSATSWNTDTQYF
TGCAGTGCTACTAGCTGGAACACAGATACGCAGTATTTT
>-|TRBV27|TRBJ2-2|-
CASSLSRNTGELFF
TGTGCCAGCAGCCTTAGCCGGAACACCGGGGAGCTGTTTTTT
>many|TRBV28|TRBJ1-4|-
CASSFGSRTNEKLFF
TGTGCCAGCAGTTTTGGGTCACGAACTAATGAAAAACTGTTTTTT
>-|TRBV7-2|TRBJ2-7|-
CASSLVRGSTYEQYF
TGTGCCAGCAGCTTAGTTAGGGGTAGCACCTACGAGCAGTACTTC
>many|TRBV7-6|TRBJ2-3|-
CASSLDRATDTQYF
TGTGCCAGCAGCTTAGACAGGGCCACAGATACGCAGTATTTT
>many|TRBV10-3|TRBJ2-3|-
CAIRGLGESTDTQYF
TGTGCCATCAGAGGACTGGGCGAGAGCACAGATACGCAGTATTTT
>many|TRBV4-3|TRBJ2-1|TRBD2
CASSPRRLAGYNEQFF
TGCGCCAGCAGCCCAAGGCGACTAGCGGGGTACAATGAGCAGTTCTTC
>many|TRBV4-3|TRBJ2-3|TRBD2
CASSQVGTSGTDTQYF
TGCGCCAGCAGCCAAGTTGGGACTAGCGGCACAGATACGCAGTATTTT
>-|TRBV6-2/TRBV6-3|TRBJ2-5|-
CASSQQRVRQQETQYF
TGTGCCAGCAGCCAACAGCGGGTACGGCAGCAAGAGACCCAGTACTTC
>many|TRBV12-3/TRBV12-4|TRBJ2-7|-
CASSLASDPFRYEQYF
TGTGCCAGCAGTTTAGCGTCGGACCCGTTTCGCTACGAGCAGTACTTC
>medium-sized|TRBV4-2|TRBJ1-5|-
CASSQGGNQPQHF
TGTGCCAGCAGCCAAGGGGGCAATCAGCCCCAGCATTTT
>many|TRBV6-2/TRBV6-3|TRBJ2-1|-
CASAEGPSYNEQFF
TGTGCCAGCGCTGAGGGTCCTTCCTACAATGAGCAGTTCTTC
>many|TRBV7-2|TRBJ2-7|TRBD2
CASSYPGLAGAYEQYF
TGTGCCAGCAGCTACCCAGGACTAGCGGGAGCCTACGAGCAGTACTTC
>many|TRBV7-9|TRBJ1-5|-
CASSFEGLQPQHF
TGTGCCAGCAGCTTTGAGGGACTTCAGCCCCAGCATTTT
>many|TRBV4-2|TRBJ2-7|TRBD1
CASSLTPGQDYEQYF
TGTGCCAGCTCTCTTACCCCGGGACAGGACTACGAGCAGTACTTC
>few|TRBV2|TRBJ2-1|TRBD2
CASRALTTSGGRNEQFF
TGTGCCAGCAGAGCGCTTACGACTAGCGGGGGCCGGAATGAGCAGTTCTTC
>many|TRBV12-3/TRBV12-4|TRBJ2-1|-
CASSLGRNEQFF
TGTGCCAGCAGTCTGGGCCGAAATGAGCAGTTCTTC
>-|TRBV3-1|TRBJ2-3|TRBD2
CASSIRTSGSTDTQYF
TGTGCCAGCAGCATCCGGACTAGCGGTAGCACAGATACGCAGTATTTT
>many|TRBV29-1|TRBJ2-1|TRBD2
CSVAGTSGSYNEQFF
TGCAGCGTTGCCGGGACTAGCGGTTCCTACAATGAGCAGTTCTTC
>few|TRBV29-1|TRBJ2-1|TRBD2
CSDSGAGYNEQFF
TGCAGCGATAGCGGAGCGGGGTACAATGAGCAGTTCTTC
>many|TRBV7-3|TRBJ1-6|-
CASSPGPGGSALHF
TGTGCCAGCAGCCCAGGACCGGGGGGCTCAGCCCTCCACTTT
>many|TRBV5-4|TRBJ1-2|-
CASSLRLDYGYTF
TGTGCCAGCAGCTTGCGCCTGGACTATGGCTACACCTTC
>few|TRBV6-5|TRBJ1-4|-
CASSYRPPGSNEKLVF
TGTGCCAGCAGTTACAGGCCCCCCGGCAGTAATGAAAAACTGGTTTTT
>many|TRBV6-6|TRBJ2-1|TRBD2
CASSYGLAGGGNEQFF
TGTGCCAGCAGCTATGGACTAGCGGGAGGGGGAAATGAGCAGTTCTTC
>-|TRBV28|TRBJ2-1|-
CASRIPGGPEQFF
TGTGCCAGCAGGATCCCTGGGGGCCCTGAGCAGTTCTTC
>few|TRBV10-3|TRBJ1-3|-
CAISAGRGLGNTIYF
TGTGCCATCAGTGCAGGCAGGGGCCTGGGAAACACCATATATTTT
>many|TRBV29-1|TRBJ2-3|-
CSVALDSPPSTQYF
TGCAGCGTTGCCCTGGACAGCCCGCCCAGTACGCAGTATTTT
>many|TRBV7-2|TRBJ2-2|-
CASSNPTATNTGELFF
TGTGCCAGCAGTAACCCGACAGCAACGAACACCGGGGAGCTGTTTTTT
>many|TRBV25-1|TRBJ2-7|TRBD2
CASSDSLAGHYEQYF
TGTGCCAGCAGTGATTCCCTAGCGGGACATTACGAGCAGTACTTC